This entry lists 31 T cell receptor beta chains sequenced from one sample in a study of T cell clonotyping in hematopoietic cell transplantation. Assay used: immunoSEQ multiplex PCR; TCRdb lists only in-frame clones, some missing. The data hold about 19,000 clones, with approximately 80% observed a single time. Time point described: recipient sample about 28 days before transplant, after cytoreduction. The material sequenced was peripheral blood mononuclear cells, taken before stem cell transplant. The receptors derive from a man aged 60-69 years with acute myeloid leukemia. Some clones in this sample may be carry-over from other donors' samples.

The rearrangement uses TRBV5-1 and TRBJ2-7, with 8 bases that match TRBD2. The V segment lost 1 base and the J segment 5 bases; nucleotides outside the gene matches: 5. Looked up from germline, CDR1 is SGHRS and CDR2 is YFSETQ. This CDR3 comprises 14 residues. CDR3 region: CASSLRGGPDEQYF. The CDR3 nucleotides are TGCGCCAGCAGCTTGCGGGGGGGTCCAGACGAGCAGTACTTC.

The V gene is TRBV27, the J gene TRBJ2-1, with 8 positions matching TRBD2. The trim removed 0 bases at V and 10 bases at J, leaving 8 bases unmatched. Germline CDR1 MNHEY, CDR2 SMNVEV (reference sequence). The CDR3 runs 15 residues. The CDR3 DNA follows: TGTGCCAGCAGTTTATCGTTGGCGGGGGGCTCAGAGCAGTTCTTC. Amino acid sequence: CASSLSLAGGSEQFF.

This sequence joins TRBV5-4 and TRBJ2-2, with D perhaps TRBD2 (5 bases). Germline assignment: CDR1 SGHNT and CDR2 YYREEE (reference sequence). This CDR3 comprises 16 residues. The V end lost 3 bases, the J end lost 4 bases, and 16 bases lay between the germline ends. The CDR3 coding sequence is TGTGCCAGCAGCTCGGAGAGGGTTCAAACCACCGGGGAGCTGTTTTTT. It is translated as CASSSERVQTTGELFF. Complete variable domain (other parts from reference TRBV5-4 and TRBJ2-2): ETGVTQSPTHLIKTRGQQVTLRCSSQSGHNTVSWYQQALGQGPQFIFQYYREEENGRGNFPPRFSGLQFPNYSSELNVNALELDDSALYLCASSSERVQTTGELFFGEGSRLTVL.

The rearrangement uses TRBV7-2 and TRBJ1-2, with D maybe TRBD1 (5 bases). The germline gives CDR1 SGHTA, CDR2 FQGNSA. Deletions cut 1 base from V and 1 base from J, with 16 bases between. The CDR3 consists of 17 residues. The CDR3 DNA sequence: TGTGCCAGCAGCTTAGTGTACAGGTCCCGGCTTAACTATGGCTACACCTTC. Its translation is CASSLVYRSRLNYGYTF.

The chain couples TRBV11-2 to TRBJ1-4, with D perhaps TRBD1 (6 bases). CDR3 length: 16 residues. Trimming cost V 0 bases and J 6 bases, with 14 bases left between them. In germline, CDR1 is SGHAT, CDR2 FQNNGV. CDR3 bases: TGTGCCAGCAGCTTAGAGCCCGACAGGTTTGATGAAAAACTGTTTTTT. Translating it yields CASSLEPDRFDEKLFF.

This sequence joins TRBV5-1 and TRBJ1-6, with D possibly TRBD1 on 6 matching bases. The CDR3 sequence is 13 residues long. Germline CDR1 is SGHRS and CDR2 is YFSETQ. Trimming pared 5 bases from V and 10 bases from J, leaving 13 bases between. The CDR3 sequence is CASRTGTNSPLHF. Written as DNA, the CDR3 is TGCGCCAGCAGGACAGGAACGAACTCACCCCTCCACTTT.

The table lists this clone with a count of one. The chain joins TRBV5-1 to TRBJ2-2; tentative D call: TRBD1 (6 bases). The CDR3 is 14 amino acids. Between the trimmed V and J ends, which lost 1 base and 7 bases, there was a span of 11 bases. CDR1 and CDR2 from the germline V gene are SGHRS and YFSETQ. The CDR3 bases are TGCGCCAGCAGCTTGTCACAGGGAAGCGGGGAGCTGTTTTTT. This translates into CASSLSQGSGELFF.

The genes are TRBV10-3 and TRBJ1-5, with a possible D match to TRBD1 (5 bases). The CDR3 sequence is 17 residues long. The V gene lost 2 bases and the J gene lost 0 bases, with 14 bases spanning the gap. Germline V gene data show CDR1 as ENHRY and CDR2 as SYGVKD. The CDR3 sequence: CAISESGSRDSNQPQHF. The DNA of the CDR3 is TGTGCCATCAGTGAGAGTGGAAGCAGGGATAGCAATCAGCCCCAGCATTTT.

The V gene is TRBV5-8, the J gene TRBJ2-7; 7 nucleotides align to TRBD1. Per the germline V gene, CDR1 is SGHTS and CDR2 is YDEGEE. The CDR3 consists of 14 residues. The J segment lost 8 bases and the V segment lost 0 bases, leaving 8 bases of the junction unmatched. CDR3 coding DNA: TGTGCCAGCAGCTTGGGACAGGGAATGGCAAAGCAGTACTTC. Protein: CASSLGQGMAKQYF.

The chain has TRBV6-5 and TRBJ1-6; D is perhaps TRBD1 (6 bases). Looked up from germline, CDR1 is MNHEY and CDR2 is SVGAGI. V lost 0 bases to trimming and J lost 9 bases, with 12 bases between them. The CDR3 runs 15 residues. The CDR3 DNA reads TGTGCCAGCAGTTACTCGACCAGGGGACCTTCACCCCTCCACTTT. Its protein product is CASSYSTRGPSPLHF.

The rearrangement uses TRBV7-9 and TRBJ1-5; D is unclear. CDR1 is SEHNR, CDR2 FQNEAQ, per germline (reference sequence). This CDR3 is 12 amino acids long. Trimming cost V 5 bases and J 4 bases, with 6 bases left between them. The CDR3: CASSQQNQPQHF. The CDR3, as DNA: TGTGCCAGCAGCCAGCAGAATCAGCCCCAGCATTTT. Full variable domain (outside the CDR3, taken from reference TRBV7-9 and TRBJ1-5): DTGVSQNPRHKITKRGQNVTFRCDPISEHNRLYWYRQTLGQGPEFLTYFQNEAQLEKSRLLSDRFSAERPKGSFSTLEIQRTEQGDSAMYLCASSQQNQPQHFGDGTRLSIL.

This clone was counted a few times. CDR3 loop: CASSETRANTGELFF. DNA of the CDR3: TGCGCCAGCAGTGAGACTAGAGCTAACACCGGGGAGCTGTTTTTT. This chain connects TRBV10-1 to TRBJ2-2, with D possibly matching TRBD2 (5 bases). Germline assignment: CDR1 WNHNN and CDR2 SYGVQD (reference sequence). V lost 2 bases and J 2 bases, leaving 9 bases between the germline ends. The CDR3 totals 15 residues.

This chain uses TRBV7-3 with TRBJ2-3; 12 nucleotides agree with TRBD2. This CDR3 has 17 amino acids. Germline V gene lookup returns CDR1 SGHTA and CDR2 FQGTGA. Losses at the gene ends were 5 bases for V and 2 bases for J; bases not matched to a gene: 8. CDR3 loop: CASSPGGLAGFTDTQYF. The CDR3 DNA sequence: TGTGCCAGCAGCCCCGGGGGACTAGCGGGTTTCACAGATACGCAGTATTTT.

This clone was seen a single time. This chain uses TRBV7-6 with TRBJ1-4, with D perhaps TRBD1 (5 bases). The length of the CDR3 is 16 residues. CDR1 and CDR2 from the germline V gene are SGHVS and FNYEAQ. The germline V and J ends were trimmed by 5 bases and 3 bases, with 16 bases remaining between them. The CDR3 protein is CASSAYLGGSNEKLFF. The CDR3 DNA follows: TGTGCCAGCAGCGCCTACCTGGGGGGGTCTAATGAAAAACTGTTTTTT.

This CDR3 reads CASSPQEVQGADTGELFF. The CDR3, as DNA: TGTGCCAGTAGTCCTCAAGAGGTACAGGGGGCGGACACCGGGGAGCTGTTTTTT. The V and J genes are TRBV19 and TRBJ2-2, with 9 bases that match TRBD1. The CDR3 totals 18 residues. V trimming: 5 bases; J trimming: 3 bases; junction bases outside the gene matches: 13. Germline CDR1 and CDR2: LNHDA and SQIVND (reference sequence).

The chain recombines TRBV6-6 with TRBJ1-4; unclear D gene. Germline-derived CDR1 and CDR2 are MNHNY and SVGAGI (reference sequence). The V end was cut by 7 bases, the J end by 0 bases, with 15 bases between. The CDR3 loop spans 16 amino acids. For the CDR3, the DNA is TGTGCCAGCACCGGAGGTCCGGGAGCAACTAATGAAAAACTGTTTTTT. Encoded protein: CASTGGPGATNEKLFF.

This chain links TRBV5-1 with TRBJ1-6; no clear D. The CDR3 runs 14 residues. The ends were cut back, 4 bases at V and 8 bases at J, with 13 bases in the middle. Per germline, CDR1 SGHRS and CDR2 YFSETQ. The CDR3 nucleotides are TGCGCCAGCAGCCGGGTGCAGCGGGATTCACCCCTCCACTTT. Translation: CASSRVQRDSPLHF.

The chain employs TRBV10-3 and TRBJ2-7, with D possibly being TRBD2 (6 bases). Germline V gene data show CDR1 as ENHRY and CDR2 as SYGVKD. The CDR3 loop spans 13 amino acids. Deletions cut 8 bases from V and 5 bases from J, with 16 bases between. In DNA form, the CDR3 reads TGTGCCATCTCTCGCGGGGTCGCGAACGAGCAGTACTTC. Translation: CAISRGVANEQYF.

The V call is TRBV19, the J call TRBJ2-5; D possibly uses TRBD1 or TRBD2 (5 bases each). This CDR3 contains 13 residues. Per germline, CDR1 LNHDA and CDR2 SQIVND (reference sequence). Deletions cut 3 bases from V and 4 bases from J, with 9 bases between. CDR3 sequence: CASSMRDGETQYF. CDR3 DNA: TGTGCCAGTAGTATGAGGGACGGAGAGACCCAGTACTTC.

V is TRBV4-3 and J is TRBJ2-7; D unresolved. CDR1 and CDR2 from the germline V gene are LGHNA and YSLEER. This CDR3 comprises 15 residues. Between the trimmed V and J ends, which lost 0 bases and 0 bases, there was a span of 9 bases. CDR3 sequence reads: CASSQDRGRSYEQYF. The CDR3 DNA reads TGCGCCAGCAGCCAAGATCGCGGACGCTCCTACGAGCAGTACTTC.

The chain employs TRBV5-1 and TRBJ1-2, with 8 positions matching TRBD1. V was clipped by 4 bases and J by 2 bases; unmatched bases: 7. Germline CDR1 SGHRS, CDR2 YFSETQ. This CDR3 is 15 amino acids long. The chain's CDR3 is CASSQEAGGNYGYTF. CDR3 sequence (DNA): TGCGCCAGCAGCCAGGAGGCAGGGGGCAACTATGGCTACACCTTC.

V gene TRBV5-1 combines with J gene TRBJ2-3, with no clear D. The CDR3 contains 14 residues. CDR1 SGHRS and CDR2 YFSETQ come from the germline V gene. The V end lost 0 bases, the J end lost 3 bases, and 8 bases lay between the germline ends. The CDR3, as DNA: TGCGCCAGCAGCTTGGGTAGAGATACAGATACGCAGTATTTT. It yields the protein CASSLGRDTDTQYF.

There are a few counts of this clone. The chain recombines TRBV7-2 with TRBJ1-1; D remains ambiguous. CDR1 is SGHTA and CDR2 is FQGNSA in the germline V gene. Trimming left V 5 bases short and J 6 bases short, with 19 bases between. CDR3 size: 15 residues. The CDR3, as DNA: TGTGCCAGCAGCAAGGAAAGTACAGAGAGGTCTGAAGCTTTCTTT. This translates into CASSKESTERSEAFF.

This rearrangement joins TRBV7-6 to TRBJ2-7, with 9 positions matching TRBD2. CDR1 is SGHVS, CDR2 FNYEAQ, per germline. The CDR3 consists of 16 residues. J was trimmed by 2 bases and V by 2 bases; bases with no gene match: 7. DNA for the CDR3: TGTGCCAGCAGCTTAAATAGCGGGGGAAATCCCTACGAGCAGTACTTC. Encoded protein: CASSLNSGGNPYEQYF.

The sample holds a few counts of this clone. This chain connects TRBV25-1 to TRBJ1-2; unclear D gene. V lost 7 bases, J lost 7 bases, and 16 bases lay in between. Germline values: CDR1 MGHDK, CDR2 SYGVNS. The CDR3 has 13 residues. The CDR3 loop is CASTPGGSPGYTF. The CDR3 region has the DNA TGTGCCAGCACCCCGGGAGGTTCGCCTGGCTACACCTTC.

The chain recombines TRBV7-3 with TRBJ2-2; 11 nucleotides line up with TRBD2. There are 15 residues in the CDR3. Trimming took 5 bases from V and 7 from J; bases not matched to a gene: 6. From germline, CDR1 is SGHTA and CDR2 FQGTGA. CDR3 residues: CASSRTSGGIGELFF. The CDR3 DNA sequence: TGTGCCAGCAGCCGAACTAGCGGGGGTATCGGGGAGCTGTTTTTT.

The V gene is TRBV19, the J gene TRBJ2-6, with 7 bases matching TRBD1. V trimming: 7 bases; J trimming: 0 bases; junction bases outside the gene matches: 3. Germline assignment: CDR1 LNHDA and CDR2 SQIVND (reference sequence). This CDR3 is built from 15 residues. The CDR3 loop reads CASKGAFSGANVLTF. In DNA, the CDR3 is TGTGCCAGTAAGGGGGCCTTCTCTGGGGCCAACGTCCTGACTTTC.

The chain uses TRBV30 and TRBJ2-7; D is uncertain. Trimming took 0 bases from V and 5 from J, leaving 8 bases between them. This CDR3 region has 12 residues. In germline, CDR1 is GTSNPN, CDR2 SVGIG (reference sequence). In DNA, the CDR3 is TGTGCCTGGAGTGTAGTGGCTAACGAGCAGTACTTC. Amino acid sequence: CAWSVVANEQYF. The full variable domain, rest sourced from reference TRBV30 and TRBJ2-7, is SQTIHQWPATLVQPVGSPLSLECTVEGTSNPNLYWYRQAAGRGLQLLFYSVGIGQISSEVPQNLSASRPQDRQFILSSKKLLLSDSGFYLCAWSVVANEQYFGPGTRLTVT.

The V call is TRBV6-6, the J call TRBJ2-3; D perhaps matches TRBD1 (7 bases). The CDR3 spans 14 residues. Trimming stripped 4 bases from V and 4 bases from J, with 12 bases between. CDR1 and CDR2 (germline): MNHNY, SVGAGI (reference sequence). The CDR3 loop reads CASSSSRGADTQYF. The CDR3 DNA is TGTGCCAGCAGTTCGTCCAGGGGGGCAGATACGCAGTATTTT.

This clone was seen only a few times. The CDR3 loop is CASSYAGEAFF. The DNA of the CDR3 is TGTGCCAGCAGTTACGCAGGTGAAGCTTTCTTT. The J gene is TRBJ1-1, the V gene TRBV6-6; D call uncertain. Trimming shortened V by 2 bases and J by 7 bases, and 5 bases separated the two germline ends. The germline V gene has CDR1 MNHNY and CDR2 SVGAGI (reference sequence). The CDR3 sequence is 11 residues long.

V is TRBV12-5 and J is TRBJ2-7, with a weak D call TRBD2 (6 bases). Trimming cost V 0 bases and J 2 bases, with 14 bases left between them. CDR3 length: 16 amino acids. Germline-derived CDR1 and CDR2 are LGHNT and FRNRAP. CDR3 amino acids: CASGLVMTREAYEQYF. The CDR3 DNA reads as TGTGCTAGTGGTTTGGTAATGACTAGGGAAGCCTACGAGCAGTACTTC.